Shown below are 16 T cell receptor beta chains from a single sample sequenced in a study of blood T cell repertoires in COVID-19. Using immunoSEQ multiplex PCR, the repertoire was profiled, and TCRdb retains in-frame clones only, with some absent. Here the sample spans about 140,000 clones, 80% being singletons. Sequencing was carried out using peripheral blood. These receptor sequences come from a man aged 65-85 years who had recovered from COVID-19.

To note about this clone: A junction end diverges from the germline sequence, so it may reflect a read error. V usage is TRBV15 and J usage is TRBJ2-3, with D hard to call. This CDR3 is 12 amino acids long. In germline, CDR1 is LNHNV, CDR2 YYDKDF (reference sequence). The CDR3, as DNA: TGTGCCACCAGCAGATTAGCAGAGACGCAGTATTTT. Translating gives CATSRLAETQYF.

This sequence joins TRBV29-1 and TRBJ2-2; 9 bases are a match to TRBD2. The CDR3 is 16 residues long. V lost 6 bases to trimming and J lost 2 bases; unmatched junction nucleotides: 10. Germline CDR1 SQVTM, CDR2 ANQGSEA. The DNA of the CDR3 is TGCAGCGTCCGAGTAGGTAGCGGGAGCAACACCGGGGAGCTGTTTTTT. Amino acids: CSVRVGSGSNTGELFF.

J is TRBJ1-2 and V is TRBV7-2; TRBD1 matches at 8 bases. Germline V CDR1 and CDR2: SGHTA, FQGNSA. The junction had 7 bases not matched to a gene; V was cut back by 3 bases and J by 4 bases. The CDR3 is made up of 15 amino acids. CDR3 DNA sequence: TGTGCCAGCAGCTTTAGGGACAGGCGCCTCTATGGCTACACCTTC. Translation gives CASSFRDRRLYGYTF.

The chain joins TRBV5-6 to TRBJ2-3; weak D call: TRBD1 (6 bases). Germline V gene sequence: CDR1 SGHDT, CDR2 YYEEEE. V was trimmed by 9 bases and J by 7 bases, leaving 12 bases between them. CDR3 length equals 11 residues. CDR3 residues: CATPGTYTQYF. The CDR3 bases are TGTGCCACCCCAGGGACATATACGCAGTATTTT.

The V call is TRBV27, the J call TRBJ1-2; a possible D gene is TRBD1 (5 bases). Trimming cost V 9 bases and J 7 bases, with 15 bases left between them. The CDR3 sequence is 12 residues long. From germline, CDR1 is MNHEY and CDR2 SMNVEV (reference sequence). The CDR3 bases are TGTGCCAGTCCCAGGGTTAAGGGTGGCTACACCTTC. Protein: CASPRVKGGYTF.

The chain employs TRBV28 and TRBJ1-2; 9 bases are a match to TRBD1. The ends lost 6 bases at V and 6 bases at J; junction bases unmatched: 5. The CDR3 spans 13 residues. In germline, CDR1 is MDHEN, CDR2 SYDVKM. The CDR3 nucleotides are TGTGCCAGCAGACGAAACAGGGGGCATGGCTACACCTTC. Protein: CASRRNRGHGYTF.

J is TRBJ1-4 and V is TRBV25-1, with TRBD1 matching 7 bases. CDR3 size: 18 residues. Germline V gene data show CDR1 as MGHDK and CDR2 as SYGVNS. Trimming cost V 1 base and J 5 bases; bases outside gene matches: 13. CDR3 nucleotides: TGTGCCAGCAGTGAATTCGAAGGGGGCGCGACTAAAAATGAAAAACTGTTTTTT. This gives the protein CASSEFEGGATKNEKLFF. Looking up the rest from reference TRBV25-1 and TRBJ1-4 gives the full variable domain: EADIYQTPRYLVIGTGKKITLECSQTMGHDKMYWYQQDPGMELHLIHYSYGVNSTEKGDLSSESTVSRIRTEHFPLTLESARPSHTSQYLCASSEFEGGATKNEKLFFGSGTQLSVL.

The chain uses TRBV14 and TRBJ1-5; 7 bases fit TRBD1. In germline, CDR1 is SGHDN, CDR2 FVKESK. The CDR3 is made up of 14 amino acids. Trimming removed 3 bases from V and 4 bases from J; junction bases left unmatched: 3. In DNA form, the CDR3 reads TGTGCCAGCAGCCAGACAGGGAATAATCAGCCCCAGCATTTT. Translation: CASSQTGNNQPQHF.

This clone was observed a single time. The chain links TRBV18 to TRBJ1-2, with unresolved D. V lost 2 bases and J 5 bases, leaving 15 bases between the germline ends. CDR1 and CDR2 (germline): KGHSH, LQKENI. The CDR3 has 15 residues. The CDR3 loop is CASSPWAGPDYGYTF. The CDR3 region has the DNA TGTGCCAGCTCACCATGGGCCGGCCCGGATTATGGCTACACCTTC.

This clone was recorded a few times. The chain is built from TRBV27 and TRBJ2-1; 11 bases align to TRBD2. The V segment lost 3 bases and the J segment 5 bases; nucleotides outside the gene matches: 12. CDR1 and CDR2 (germline): MNHEY, SMNVEV (reference sequence). The CDR3 is made up of 18 amino acids. For the CDR3, the DNA is TGTGCCAGCAGTTTCTCCGGCCCTAGCGGGAGGAAAAACAATGAGCAGTTCTTC. Its protein product is CASSFSGPSGRKNNEQFF.

V and J are TRBV7-2 and TRBJ2-1, with TRBD1 identical over 9 bases. With 1 base clipped from V and 2 bases from J, the junction kept 3 bases outside the gene matches. This CDR3 spans 16 amino acids. Germline V gene data show CDR1 as SGHTA and CDR2 as FQGNSA. The CDR3 here is CASSLGWTGAYNEQFF. The CDR3 region has the DNA TGTGCCAGCAGCTTAGGTTGGACAGGGGCCTACAATGAGCAGTTCTTC.

The genes are TRBV11-2 and TRBJ1-6; D is unresolved. Germline V lookup: CDR1 SGHAT, CDR2 FQNNGV. V was clipped by 5 bases and J by 7 bases, with 12 bases between them. The CDR3 is made up of 14 amino acids. The CDR3 loop is CASSVGVTNSPLHF. The CDR3 DNA sequence: TGTGCCAGCAGCGTCGGGGTCACCAATTCACCCCTCCACTTT.

The chain employs TRBV11-2 and TRBJ2-1; 8 positions match TRBD2. The CDR3 is 16 residues long. V dropped 1 base and J dropped 6; count of bases not matched to a gene: 8. Germline V gene sequence: CDR1 SGHAT, CDR2 FQNNGV. The CDR3 region has the DNA TGTGCCAGCAGCTTAGTCCCGGGACTAGGGGCCAATGAGCAGTTCTTC. Protein sequence: CASSLVPGLGANEQFF.

The V call is TRBV19, the J call TRBJ2-4; a possible D gene is TRBD2 (6 bases). Germline V gives CDR1 LNHDA, CDR2 SQIVND (reference sequence). The CDR3 totals 14 residues. Trimming stripped 7 bases from V and 9 bases from J, with 19 bases between. The CDR3 bases are TGTGCCAGTACTTCTTGGGCGGGGAGAGGCATTCAGTACTTC. Its translation: CASTSWAGRGIQYF.

The sample holds one count of this clone. This sequence joins TRBV12-3 or TRBV12-4 and TRBJ2-1; no firm D call. Trimming removed 5 bases at V and 9 bases at J, with 14 bases between. The CDR3 has 13 residues. The CDR3 reads CASSPPLEVEQFF. The CDR3 nucleotides read TGTGCCAGCAGTCCCCCCCTAGAGGTTGAGCAGTTCTTC.

V usage is TRBV7-7 and J usage is TRBJ2-1; the D gene is possibly TRBD1 (5 bases). In germline, CDR1 is SSHAT, CDR2 FNYEAQ (reference sequence). CDR3 length: 15 amino acids. V shed 10 bases and J shed 2 bases, with 18 bases lying between them. DNA for the CDR3: TGTGCCATCATCGAAGGGGCCCAGGCCTACAATGAGCAGTTCTTC. It yields the protein CAIIEGAQAYNEQFF.